This record covers a single T cell receptor beta chain. Its antigen remains unidentified. This CDR3 spans 15 amino acids. The ends were cut back, 0 bases at V and 3 bases at J, with 12 bases in the middle. The germline V gene encodes CDR1 LGHNA and CDR2 YSLEER. These data are taken from a study of graft-versus-host responses after intestinal transplantation. Whole-study context: Multivisceral, liver-intestinal, or isolated intestinal transplants were given to recipients. Anti-thymocyte globulin served as induction for all recipients, who then took tacrolimus and steroids for around 3 years.

The repertoire was sequenced with immunoSEQ multiplex PCR; TCRdb's copy has only in-frame clones and lacks some. The sample carries tens of thousands of clones, 90% to 95% recorded once. The starting material was unstimulated CD8+ T cells sorted from spleen or lymph node cells, obtained before intestinal transplant. The chain couples TRBV4-3 to TRBJ2-7; D is undetermined. The clonotype comes from a human donor who received an intestinal transplant. The CDR3 is CASSQDPRLIYEQYF. CDR3 nucleotides: TGCGCCAGCAGCCAAGATCCTAGACTCATCTACGAGCAGTACTTC.